This T cell receptor (beta chain) came from a study of T cell responses to AZD1222 COVID-19 vaccine. This CDR3 region has 14 residues. The ends lost 6 bases at V and 5 bases at J; junction bases unmatched: 7. The germline CDR1 and CDR2 sequences are SNHLY and FYNNEI. Regarding the study as a whole: Among the donors, most were white British and more were female, and clonal diversity was possibly underestimated.

About this clone itself: Its antigen is not known.

Assay used: immunoSEQ multiplex PCR; TCRdb lists only in-frame clones, some missing. The data contain around 120,000 clones, approximately 82% of them singletons. The TCR was taken from an adult who received the AZD1222 COVID-19 vaccine. The material was peripheral blood, obtained 28 days after the second AZD1222 dose. The V gene is TRBV2, the J gene TRBJ2-7, with 10 bases aligning to TRBD1. The CDR3 nucleotides read TGTGCCAGCAGGCCGGGACAGGGGATCCACGAGCAGTACTTC. As protein: CASRPGQGIHEQYF.